The rows below give T cell receptor beta chains drawn from one sample of a study of post-analysis software for immune sequencing data. TCRdb reanalysed the PCR reads using MiXCR and keeps one entry per CDR3 protein. The sample records 350,000 to 450,000 distinct CDR3 sequences, around 33% being singletons. Material for sequencing was blood. The receptors shown here come from a girl aged 5 to 17 with multiple sclerosis. The CDR3 runs from the conserved cysteine through the conserved F or W. D genes are given only for firm matches. Size tells how often a clone was seen (once, few, many) or the class of an expanded clone, and some rows leave it out.

>.|TRBV5-1|TRBJ2-3|TRBD1
CASSRQGERPDTQYF
TGCGCCAGCTCCCGACAGGGAGAACGTCCAGATACGCAGTATTTT
>once|TRBV5-1|TRBJ2-7|TRBD2
CASSLGMGLANYEQYF
TGCGCCAGCAGCTTAGGCATGGGACTAGCAAACTACGAGCAGTACTTC
>few|TRBV7-8|TRBJ1-2|.
CASTEAGRGNYGYTF
TGTGCCAGCACGGAGGCCGGTCGCGGAAACTATGGCTACACCTTC
>.|TRBV20-1|TRBJ2-7|TRBD2
CSAWGLAGLSEQYF
TGCAGTGCTTGGGGACTAGCGGGCTTATCCGAGCAGTACTTC
>.|TRBV11-2|TRBJ2-7|.
CASSFPTGSYEQYF
TGTGCCAGCAGCTTCCCGACAGGCTCCTACGAGCAGTACTTC
>.|TRBV5-1|TRBJ2-2|.
CASRVIGNTGELFF
TGCGCCAGCAGAGTCATCGGGAACACCGGGGAGCTGTTTTTT
>few|TRBV6-4|TRBJ2-3|TRBD2
CASTSLAGVSTDTQYF
TGTGCCAGCACATCCCTTGCGGGGGTTAGCACAGATACGCAGTATTTT
>.|TRBV5-1|TRBJ2-1|TRBD2
CASSLSSGGAHNKQFF
TGCGCCAGCAGCTTATCAAGCGGGGGGGCGCACAATAAGCAGTTCTTC
>few|TRBV15|TRBJ2-7|TRBD1
CATSRDQWGQLDEQYF
TGTGCCACCAGCAGAGATCAGTGGGGACAGCTAGACGAGCAGTACTTC
>.|TRBV12-3/TRBV12-4|TRBJ2-5|TRBD2
CASSLGLAGVEETQYF
TGTGCCAGCAGTTTAGGGCTAGCGGGGGTGGAAGAGACCCAGTACTTC
>few|TRBV5-1|TRBJ2-7|.
CASSLAHSAGTVTYEQYF
TGCGCCAGCAGCTTGGCCCATTCGGCCGGGACGGTAACCTACGAGCAGTACTTC
>few|TRBV12-3/TRBV12-4|TRBJ1-1|TRBD1
CASSPGTGDTTEAFF
TGTGCCAGCAGTCCGGGGACAGGGGATACGACTGAAGCTTTCTTT
>few|TRBV29-1|TRBJ2-5|TRBD2
CSVGLAGPGAQYF
TGCAGCGTTGGGCTAGCGGGGCCAGGGGCCCAGTACTTC
>once|TRBV7-9|TRBJ2-3|.
CASSQGLTTDTQYF
TGTGCCAGCAGCCAGGGGCTTACCACAGATACGCAGTATTTT
>.|TRBV12-3/TRBV12-4|TRBJ1-6|TRBD1
CASSLGGTGSSPLHF
TGTGCCAGCAGTTTAGGGGGGACAGGGAGTTCACCCCTCCACTTT
>many|TRBV29-1|TRBJ2-7|.
CSVQQSYEQYF
TGCAGCGTCCAACAATCCTACGAGCAGTACTTC
>.|TRBV6-1|TRBJ2-5|.
CASSEIGRQETQYF
TGTGCCAGCAGTGAAATCGGTAGACAAGAGACCCAGTACTTC
>few|TRBV15|TRBJ2-7|TRBD1
CATSRGTPYEQYF
TGTGCCACCTCCAGGGGGACACCCTACGAGCAGTACTTC
>few|TRBV5-1|TRBJ2-1|.
CASSLDASSQNEQFF
TGCGCCAGCAGCTTGGACGCTAGCTCACAGAATGAGCAGTTCTTC
>few|TRBV7-9|TRBJ1-5|.
CASSHGGRIYSNQPQHF
TGTGCCAGCAGTCATGGGGGACGGATTTATAGCAATCAGCCCCAGCATTTT
>.|TRBV11-3|TRBJ2-5|TRBD2
CASSSRTGGNQETQYF
TGTGCCAGCAGCTCACGGACGGGGGGTAACCAAGAGACCCAGTACTTC
>.|TRBV7-9|TRBJ2-7|.
CASSLVSGVSSYEQYF
TGTGCCAGCAGCTTAGTGTCAGGGGTCAGCTCCTACGAGCAGTACTTC
>.|TRBV27|TRBJ2-7|.
CASSFFRGGYYEQYF
TGTGCCAGCAGTTTCTTCAGGGGAGGGTACTACGAGCAGTACTTC
>few|TRBV20-1|TRBJ2-1|TRBD2
CSARGLTSGGHSYNEQFF
TGCAGTGCTAGAGGGTTAACTAGCGGGGGCCACTCGTACAATGAGCAGTTCTTC
>.|TRBV9|TRBJ1-2|.
CASSGAANCGYTF
TGTGCCAGCAGCGGGGCGGCTAACTGTGGCTACACCTTC
>.|TRBV28|TRBJ1-1|.
CASSLRPGETEAFF
TGTGCCAGCAGTTTGAGGCCGGGAGAAACTGAAGCTTTCTTT
>.|TRBV10-3|TRBJ1-6|TRBD1
CAIRLTGNYNSPLHF
TGTGCCATCAGGCTGACAGGGAACTATAATTCACCCCTCCACTTT
>few|TRBV6-5|TRBJ2-7|TRBD1
CASSYAGQGFHEQYF
TGTGCCAGCAGTTACGCTGGACAGGGGTTCCACGAGCAGTACTTC
>few|TRBV28|TRBJ2-7|.
CASSFRRVPSEEQYF
TGTGCCAGCAGTTTCAGGCGGGTGCCTTCTGAAGAGCAGTACTTC
>many|TRBV18|TRBJ1-2|.
CASSPRNPQLYGYTF
TGTGCCAGCTCACCAAGAAACCCGCAGCTCTATGGCTACACCTTC
>few|TRBV27|TRBJ2-1|.
CASSLWDGNEQFF
TGTGCCAGCAGTTTATGGGACGGTAATGAGCAGTTCTTC
>many|TRBV12-3/TRBV12-4|TRBJ2-1|TRBD2
CASSQKTSGGYNEQFF
TGTGCCAGCAGCCAAAAGACTAGCGGGGGGTACAATGAGCAGTTCTTC
>few|TRBV11-2|TRBJ2-3|.
CASSSGLQNTQYF
TGTGCCAGCAGCTCCGGGCTACAGAATACGCAGTATTTT
>.|TRBV11-1|TRBJ1-5|.
CASSRNSNQPQHF
TGTGCCAGCAGCCGCAATAGCAATCAGCCCCAGCATTTT
>.|TRBV29-1|TRBJ2-1|.
CSAFDNEQFF
TGCAGCGCCTTCGACAATGAGCAGTTCTTC
>.|TRBV5-1|TRBJ2-5|.
CASSDLDLETQYF
TGCGCCAGCAGCGACCTAGACCTAGAGACCCAGTACTTC
>few|TRBV29-1|TRBJ2-6|.
CSYMTRQKSGANVLTF
TGCAGCTACATGACACGTCAAAAATCTGGGGCCAACGTCCTGACTTTC
>.|TRBV12-3/TRBV12-4|TRBJ1-2|.
CASSLRQDYGYTF
TGTGCCAGCAGTTTGAGACAGGACTATGGCTACACCTTC
>few|TRBV6-1|TRBJ1-4|.
CASRSPLGTNEKLFF
TGTGCCAGCAGGAGCCCGTTAGGGACTAATGAAAAACTGTTTTTT
>.|TRBV7-2|TRBJ2-1|.
CASSPSRDNEQFF
TGTGCCAGCAGCCCATCCCGGGACAATGAGCAGTTCTTC
>.|TRBV20-1|TRBJ2-3|TRBD2
CSASRWAGGLADTQYF
TGCAGTGCTAGTCGATGGGCGGGGGGGCTAGCAGATACGCAGTATTTT
>many|TRBV12-3/TRBV12-4|TRBJ1-5|.
CASSSQGSNQPQHF
TGTGCCAGCAGTTCCCAGGGTAGCAATCAGCCCCAGCATTTT
>.|TRBV28|TRBJ1-5|.
CASGASNQPQHF
TGTGCCAGCGGGGCAAGCAATCAGCCCCAGCATTTT
>once|TRBV19|TRBJ1-5|.
CASRLGGGNQPQHF
TGTGCCAGTAGATTGGGAGGGGGCAATCAGCCCCAGCATTTT
>few|TRBV27|TRBJ2-7|.
CASSSSAGDTAYEQYF
TGTGCCAGCAGTTCCTCGGCGGGGGACACTGCCTACGAGCAGTACTTC
>once|TRBV25-1|TRBJ2-7|TRBD1
CASSGTRDRGYEQYF
TGTGCCAGCAGTGGGACCCGGGACAGGGGCTACGAGCAGTACTTC
>.|TRBV6-5|TRBJ1-1|TRBD1
CASSSAGGGANTEAFF
TGTGCCAGCAGTTCCGCGGGAGGGGGCGCGAACACTGAAGCTTTCTTT
>few|TRBV5-1|TRBJ2-3|.
CASSLAWGTDTQYF
TGCGCCAGCAGCTTGGCCTGGGGTACAGATACGCAGTATTTT
>.|TRBV7-2|TRBJ1-2|TRBD1
CASSARQGIIGYTF
TGTGCCAGCAGCGCCCGACAGGGAATTATTGGCTACACCTTC
>.|TRBV12-3/TRBV12-4|TRBJ1-2|.
CASSLQGFHGYTF
TGTGCCAGCAGTTTACAGGGGTTCCATGGCTACACCTTC
>.|TRBV27|TRBJ2-7|.
CASSLSAGYEQYF
TGTGCCAGCAGTTTATCCGCTGGGTACGAGCAGTACTTC
>few|TRBV9|TRBJ1-1|TRBD1
CASSVETGGVTEAFF
TGTGCCAGCAGCGTAGAAACAGGGGGCGTCACTGAAGCTTTCTTT
>.|TRBV11-2|TRBJ2-1|.
CASSLDWRDEQFF
TGTGCCAGCAGCTTAGATTGGAGGGATGAGCAGTTCTTC
>few|TRBV7-2|TRBJ2-3|TRBD2
CASARLAASTDTQYF
TGTGCCAGCGCCAGACTAGCGGCTAGCACAGATACGCAGTATTTT
>few|TRBV14|TRBJ2-7|.
CASSQKSKQYF
TGTGCCAGCAGCCAAAAGAGTAAGCAGTACTTC
>.|TRBV5-1|TRBJ2-7|TRBD1
CASSSSGTGAFEQYF
TGCGCCAGCAGTTCCTCCGGGACAGGGGCCTTCGAACAGTACTTC
>.|TRBV4-1|TRBJ2-1|TRBD2
CASSKLRLAGIYNEQFF
TGCGCCAGCAGCAAACTTCGACTAGCGGGGATCTACAATGAGCAGTTCTTC
>.|TRBV7-2|TRBJ1-2|.
CASSWGGAINGYTF
TGTGCCAGCAGCTGGGGGGGGGCGATAAATGGCTACACCTTC
>once|TRBV4-2|TRBJ1-1|.
CASSQEGGAGLGKTEAFF
TGTGCCAGCAGCCAGGAAGGGGGGGCGGGGCTCGGCAAGACTGAAGCTTTCTTT